The 9 T cell receptor beta chains below were found in one sample sequenced in a study of CD8+ T cells in alopecia areata. The sequencing template was cDNA reverse transcribed from extracted RNA. Clones were sequenced by immunoSEQ multiplex PCR, and TCRdb holds only the in-frame ones, with some missing. The sample has around 150,000 clones; approximately 56% are singletons. Sequencing used CD8+ T cells sorted from blood. The receptors here all came from a human donor in good health.

The table lists this clone with a count of one. The V and J genes are TRBV9 and TRBJ2-1, with D tentatively TRBD2 (6 bases). Trimming pared 0 bases from V and 7 bases from J, leaving 20 bases between. In germline, CDR1 is SGDLS, CDR2 YYNGEE. The CDR3 has 17 amino acids. In DNA, the CDR3 is TGTGCCAGCAGCGTAGCTCCCAGACTAGAGTCAAGGAATGAGCAGTTCTTC. This translates into CASSVAPRLESRNEQFF.

The V call is TRBV6-1, the J call TRBJ2-1; weak D call: TRBD2 (5 bases). V gave up 6 bases and J gave up 5 bases, with 14 bases separating them. There are 14 residues in the CDR3. CDR1 and CDR2 from the germline V gene are MNHNS and SASEGT. DNA of the CDR3: TGTGCCAGCAGCCCATACGGGAACCACAATGAGCAGTTCTTC. It codes for CASSPYGNHNEQFF.

The chain employs TRBV15 and TRBJ2-1; weak D call: TRBD2 (5 bases). The CDR3 length is 16 residues. Per germline, CDR1 LNHNV and CDR2 YYDKDF (reference sequence). Trimming removed 5 bases at V and 7 bases at J, with 21 bases between. The CDR3 here is CATSPEMGESGNEQFF. The CDR3 bases are TGTGCCACCAGCCCAGAGATGGGAGAATCGGGGAATGAGCAGTTCTTC.

V usage is TRBV5-1 and J usage is TRBJ2-5; tentative D call: TRBD1 (5 bases). Germline CDR1 is SGHRS and CDR2 is YFSETQ. Trimming took off 1 base at V and 1 base at J, with 8 bases between the two ends. This CDR3 has 14 residues. CDR3 coding DNA: TGCGCCAGCAGCTTGACGACAGCCCAAGAGACCCAGTACTTC. Amino acids: CASSLTTAQETQYF.

J is TRBJ2-1 and V is TRBV27, with unresolved D. V shed 8 bases and J shed 3 bases, with 8 bases lying between them. Germline assignment: CDR1 MNHEY and CDR2 SMNVEV (reference sequence). This CDR3 comprises 12 residues. CDR3 coding DNA: TGTGCCAGCCGGATCAGCTACAATGAGCAGTTCTTC. Translation: CASRISYNEQFF.

The V gene is TRBV30, the J gene TRBJ2-2; 13 bases align to TRBD2. CDR3 length equals 18 residues. CDR1 and CDR2 from the germline V gene are GTSNPN and SVGIG (reference sequence). V was clipped by 8 bases and J by 2 bases; unmatched bases: 14. CDR3 bases: TGTGCCAGGGAGGACATTGGACTAGCGGGAGTTAACACCGGGGAGCTGTTTTTT. Its translation: CAREDIGLAGVNTGELFF.

V is TRBV11-1 and J is TRBJ2-3; 9 nucleotides agree with TRBD2. With 0 bases clipped from V and 1 base from J, the junction kept 2 bases outside the gene matches. CDR1 is SGHAT and CDR2 is FQDESV in the germline V gene (reference sequence). The CDR3 totals 16 residues. Written as DNA, the CDR3 is TGTGCCAGCAGCTTAGCGACTAGCGGAGGCACAGATACGCAGTATTTT. This encodes CASSLATSGGTDTQYF.

This chain links TRBV25-1 with TRBJ1-1; the D gene is possibly TRBD1 (6 bases). CDR3 length: 14 residues. The ends were cut back, 6 bases at V and 8 bases at J, with 19 bases in the middle. Per the germline V gene, CDR1 is MGHDK and CDR2 is SYGVNS. CDR3 residues: CASRPNGQGYEAFF. The CDR3 nucleotides read TGTGCCAGCAGGCCGAACGGGCAGGGGTACGAAGCTTTCTTT.

The chain couples TRBV4-1 to TRBJ2-5; D may be TRBD1 or TRBD2 (7 bases each). Trimming left V 1 base short and J 5 bases short, with 14 bases between. Germline V CDR1 and CDR2: MGHRA, YSYEKL. There are 15 residues in the CDR3. CDR3 nucleotides: TGCGCCAGCAGCCAAGTACAGGGGAGGGGGGAGACCCAGTACTTC. Translating it yields CASSQVQGRGETQYF.